This TCR beta chain comes out of a study of cytomegalovirus exposure and HLA in healthy donors. Study-wide results and caveats: According to an earlier analysis, most TCR beta V segments yielded productive rearrangements about 90% or about 30% of the time.

The primer mix had 60 Vbeta and 13 Jbeta primers. Data came from immunoSEQ multiplex PCR; TCRdb stores just in-frame clones and leaves some out. The sample contains about 170,000 clones, about 85% of which appear only once. The germline CDR1 and CDR2 sequences are MNHEY and SVGAGI. V was pared by 7 bases and J by 0 bases, with 7 bases between. The CDR3 totals 13 residues. About this clone itself: What it binds is not known.

This rearrangement joins TRBV6-5 to TRBJ1-3; D not resolved. The specimen was PBMCs. This sequence originates from a woman in her fifties or sixties in good health and CMV-seropositive. In DNA, the CDR3 is TGTGCCAGCAAATTGAGCTCTGGAAACACCATATATTTT. The encoded protein is CASKLSSGNTIYF.